This is a list of T cell receptor beta chains from one sample in a study of blood T cell repertoires in COVID-19. The protocol was immunoSEQ multiplex PCR, while the TCRdb copy is restricted to in-frame clones and leaves out a portion. Found here are approximately 130,000 clones, roughly three quarters of them singletons; the top ten hold 6.5% to 9%. The specimen sequenced was peripheral blood. The source of these receptors is a human donor in a cohort sampled during active COVID-19. Both conserved end residues are part of each CDR3. A D gene is named only where the DNA matches it firmly. Clone size is stated in some rows and not others, as once, few, many or a class when expanded.

clone_size: once; v_call: TRBV6-5; d_call: TRBD1; j_call: TRBJ2-7; cdr3_nt: TGTGCCAGCAGTTCAACTCCGGGACAGGGAGGCTACGAGCAGTACTTC; cdr3_aa: CASSSTPGQGGYEQYF
clone_size: NA; v_call: TRBV7-9; d_call: TRBD1; j_call: TRBJ1-1; cdr3_nt: TGTGCCAGCAGCCCCCAGGGGGATAACACTGAAGCTTTCTTT; cdr3_aa: CASSPQGDNTEAFF
clone_size: NA; v_call: TRBV2; d_call: NA; j_call: TRBJ1-2; cdr3_nt: TGTGCCAGCAGTGCTGATGGGACAAACAACTATGGCTACACCTTC; cdr3_aa: CASSADGTNNYGYTF
clone_size: NA; v_call: TRBV3-1/TRBV3-2; d_call: TRBD1; j_call: TRBJ2-3; cdr3_nt: TGTGCCAGCAGCCCTGGACAGGGTAGCACAGATACGCAGTATTTT; cdr3_aa: CASSPGQGSTDTQYF
clone_size: NA; v_call: TRBV4-1; d_call: TRBD2; j_call: TRBJ2-1; cdr3_nt: TGCGCCAGCAGCCAAGTCGACTTCGGGGTCCCCGGGGGGAATGAGCAGTTCTTC; cdr3_aa: CASSQVDFGVPGGNEQFF
clone_size: NA; v_call: TRBV5-1; d_call: TRBD1; j_call: TRBJ1-2; cdr3_nt: TGCGCCAGCAGCTGGTCAGGGGGCTATGGCTACACCTTC; cdr3_aa: CASSWSGGYGYTF
clone_size: NA; v_call: TRBV3-1/TRBV3-2; d_call: NA; j_call: TRBJ2-5; cdr3_nt: TGTGCCAGCAGCCAAGAAAGGTCCGGGGGTGAGACCCAGTACTTC; cdr3_aa: CASSQERSGGETQYF
clone_size: few; v_call: TRBV2; d_call: NA; j_call: TRBJ1-4; cdr3_nt: TGTGCCAGCAGGATGAGGGTATTTAACGAAAAACTGTTTTTT; cdr3_aa: CASRMRVFNEKLFF
clone_size: NA; v_call: TRBV28; d_call: NA; j_call: TRBJ2-7; cdr3_nt: TGTGCCAGCAGTTTAACTAGTTTGGACGAGCAGTACTTC; cdr3_aa: CASSLTSLDEQYF
clone_size: NA; v_call: TRBV7-2; d_call: TRBD1; j_call: TRBJ2-7; cdr3_nt: TGTGCCAGCAGCTCCTCCGGGACAGGGTACGAGCAGTACTTC; cdr3_aa: CASSSSGTGYEQYF
clone_size: NA; v_call: TRBV7-9; d_call: TRBD1; j_call: TRBJ1-2; cdr3_nt: TGTGCCAGCAGATACGGGACAGGGCGGGGTGATAACTATGGCTACACCTTC; cdr3_aa: CASRYGTGRGDNYGYTF
clone_size: NA; v_call: TRBV6-5; d_call: NA; j_call: TRBJ2-7; cdr3_nt: TGTGCCAGCAGCCAGACTAGTCTCTACGAGCAGTACTTC; cdr3_aa: CASSQTSLYEQYF
clone_size: NA; v_call: TRBV11-3; d_call: TRBD1; j_call: TRBJ1-2; cdr3_nt: TGTGCCAGCAGCCCCGGGACAGGGGGAGACTATGGCTACACCTTC; cdr3_aa: CASSPGTGGDYGYTF
clone_size: few; v_call: TRBV15; d_call: NA; j_call: TRBJ1-5; cdr3_nt: TGTGCCACCAGCAGATCCGGGACTTCGGGGCAGCCCCAGCATTTT; cdr3_aa: CATSRSGTSGQPQHF
clone_size: NA; v_call: TRBV6-2/TRBV6-3; d_call: NA; j_call: TRBJ1-2; cdr3_nt: TGTGCCAGCAGTTACTCAGAGGGCGCTAACTATGGCTACACCTTC; cdr3_aa: CASSYSEGANYGYTF
clone_size: NA; v_call: TRBV18; d_call: NA; j_call: TRBJ1-3; cdr3_nt: TGTGCCAGCTCACCACCAGGGACTAGAAACACCATATATTTT; cdr3_aa: CASSPPGTRNTIYF
clone_size: NA; v_call: TRBV3-1/TRBV3-2; d_call: TRBD1; j_call: TRBJ1-1; cdr3_nt: TGTGCCAGCAGCCAAAGCGGGACAGGGGGCGCAGACACTGAAGCTTTCTTT; cdr3_aa: CASSQSGTGGADTEAFF
clone_size: NA; v_call: TRBV11-3; d_call: NA; j_call: TRBJ2-5; cdr3_nt: TGTGCCAGCAGCTCCCCCGGGGAGCGCCAAGAGACCCAGTACTTC; cdr3_aa: CASSSPGERQETQYF
clone_size: NA; v_call: TRBV7-8; d_call: NA; j_call: TRBJ2-7; cdr3_nt: TGTGCCAGCAGCTTCGACGGGGGACTCTACGAGCAGTACTTC; cdr3_aa: CASSFDGGLYEQYF
clone_size: once; v_call: TRBV7-9; d_call: NA; j_call: TRBJ2-1; cdr3_nt: TGTGCCAGCAGCTTTATGGACAGCTCCTACAATGAGCAGTTCTTC; cdr3_aa: CASSFMDSSYNEQFF
clone_size: few; v_call: TRBV28; d_call: TRBD1; j_call: TRBJ2-7; cdr3_nt: TGTGCCAGCAGTTTAGGGACAGTTACCTACGAGCAGTACTTC; cdr3_aa: CASSLGTVTYEQYF
clone_size: NA; v_call: TRBV10-2; d_call: NA; j_call: TRBJ1-5; cdr3_nt: TGCGCCACTCAGGGAAGCAATCAGCCCCAGCATTTT; cdr3_aa: CATQGSNQPQHF
clone_size: NA; v_call: TRBV24-1; d_call: TRBD1; j_call: TRBJ1-2; cdr3_nt: TGTGCCACCAGCGGACAGGGATGGTACAGTGGCTACACCTTC; cdr3_aa: CATSGQGWYSGYTF
clone_size: once; v_call: TRBV4-1; d_call: NA; j_call: TRBJ1-1; cdr3_nt: TGCGCCAGCAGCCAAGAGTTATATGAGCTAATTAACACTGAAGCTTTCTTT; cdr3_aa: CASSQELYELINTEAFF
clone_size: NA; v_call: TRBV5-5; d_call: NA; j_call: TRBJ1-5; cdr3_nt: TGTGCCAGCAGCTTGGCGTGGCAACAGCCCCAGCATTTT; cdr3_aa: CASSLAWQQPQHF
clone_size: NA; v_call: TRBV21-1; d_call: NA; j_call: TRBJ2-2; cdr3_nt: TGTGCCAGCAGCAAATTGAGGTTCCTGGGCACCGGGGAGCTGTTTTTT; cdr3_aa: CASSKLRFLGTGELFF
clone_size: NA; v_call: TRBV11-3; d_call: TRBD2; j_call: TRBJ2-1; cdr3_nt: TGTGCCAGCAGCCCGGGGACTAGCGGGTGGATCCATGAGCAGTTCTTC; cdr3_aa: CASSPGTSGWIHEQFF
clone_size: many; v_call: TRBV2; d_call: NA; j_call: TRBJ2-7; cdr3_nt: TGTGCCAGCAGTGTGGACGGGGTGTTGGACGAGCAGTACTTC; cdr3_aa: CASSVDGVLDEQYF
clone_size: NA; v_call: TRBV5-1; d_call: NA; j_call: TRBJ2-7; cdr3_nt: TGCGCCAGCAGCTTGGGGCAGGGGATTAACGACGAGCAGTACTTC; cdr3_aa: CASSLGQGINDEQYF
clone_size: few; v_call: TRBV5-1; d_call: NA; j_call: TRBJ1-1; cdr3_nt: TGCGCCAGCAGCCCCGCTGGAGGGATGAACACTGAAGCTTTCTTT; cdr3_aa: CASSPAGGMNTEAFF
clone_size: NA; v_call: TRBV27; d_call: NA; j_call: TRBJ2-6; cdr3_nt: TGTGCCAGCAGTTTAACTGTCTCTGGGGCCAACGTCCTGACTTTC; cdr3_aa: CASSLTVSGANVLTF
clone_size: NA; v_call: TRBV3-1/TRBV3-2; d_call: NA; j_call: TRBJ1-2; cdr3_nt: TGTGCCAGCGCCCAGGTGGATAACTATGGCTACACCTTC; cdr3_aa: CASAQVDNYGYTF
clone_size: NA; v_call: TRBV9; d_call: TRBD2; j_call: TRBJ2-1; cdr3_nt: TGTGCCAGCAGCGCCCTTAGCGGGGGACTTTACAATGAGCAGTTCTTC; cdr3_aa: CASSALSGGLYNEQFF
clone_size: NA; v_call: TRBV7-6; d_call: NA; j_call: TRBJ2-4; cdr3_nt: TGTGCCAGCAGCTTAGAAGGCGGTACCAAAAACATTCAGTACTTC; cdr3_aa: CASSLEGGTKNIQYF
clone_size: NA; v_call: TRBV14; d_call: TRBD1; j_call: TRBJ2-7; cdr3_nt: TGTGCCAGCAACCAAGAGGACGGACAGGGTATTGGCGAGCAGTACTTC; cdr3_aa: CASNQEDGQGIGEQYF
clone_size: NA; v_call: TRBV7-3; d_call: TRBD2; j_call: TRBJ2-2; cdr3_nt: TGTGCCAGCAGCCAAACTAGCGGGGGTTTTACCGGGGAGCTGTTTTTT; cdr3_aa: CASSQTSGGFTGELFF
clone_size: NA; v_call: TRBV15; d_call: NA; j_call: TRBJ2-7; cdr3_nt: TGTGCCACCAGCAGAGATCAGGGTTTCTCCTACGAGCAGTACTTC; cdr3_aa: CATSRDQGFSYEQYF
clone_size: NA; v_call: TRBV28; d_call: TRBD1; j_call: TRBJ1-5; cdr3_nt: TGTGCCAGCAGTGATGGACAGGGTAGCAATCAGCCCCAGCATTTT; cdr3_aa: CASSDGQGSNQPQHF
clone_size: NA; v_call: TRBV7-9; d_call: TRBD1; j_call: TRBJ1-1; cdr3_nt: TGTGCCACCGAGGACAGGGCGGACACTGAAGCTTTCTTT; cdr3_aa: CATEDRADTEAFF
clone_size: NA; v_call: TRBV3-1/TRBV3-2; d_call: NA; j_call: TRBJ1-1; cdr3_nt: TGTGCCAGCAGCCAAGAAGTAGGGGGGGGAGTCACTGAAGCTTTCTTT; cdr3_aa: CASSQEVGGGVTEAFF